Below, one T cell receptor (beta chain) is given with its context. The antigen is unknown. The data are from a study of vaccination and CD4 T cells after COVID-19. Study-level information: At a median roughly 70 days (range 14 to 241) after dose two, post-vaccine samples were obtained.

Treatment denoted: roughly 10-day PBMC culture with coronavirus spike peptide pools or control peptides (ViraFEST assay). The study sequenced cultured CD4+ T cell DNA using the Oncomine TCR Beta short-read assay. TCRdb reanalysed the PCR reads using MiXCR and keeps one entry per CDR3 protein. In the table there are about 4,000 distinct CDR3 sequences, around a sixth of which are singletons. V lost 10 bases and J 5 bases, leaving 17 bases between the germline ends. Per germline, CDR1 KGHDR and CDR2 SFDVKD. The CDR3 covers 14 residues. The sequence derives from a human donor who had recovered from COVID-19. Sequenced input: CD4+ T cells from blood, cultured in vitro. The V gene is TRBV24-1, the J gene TRBJ1-3; perhaps TRBD1 as D (5 bases). The CDR3 coding sequence is TGTGCCACTCCCCCCGGGGACGGCAGAAACACCATATATTTT. Translating gives CATPPGDGRNTIYF.